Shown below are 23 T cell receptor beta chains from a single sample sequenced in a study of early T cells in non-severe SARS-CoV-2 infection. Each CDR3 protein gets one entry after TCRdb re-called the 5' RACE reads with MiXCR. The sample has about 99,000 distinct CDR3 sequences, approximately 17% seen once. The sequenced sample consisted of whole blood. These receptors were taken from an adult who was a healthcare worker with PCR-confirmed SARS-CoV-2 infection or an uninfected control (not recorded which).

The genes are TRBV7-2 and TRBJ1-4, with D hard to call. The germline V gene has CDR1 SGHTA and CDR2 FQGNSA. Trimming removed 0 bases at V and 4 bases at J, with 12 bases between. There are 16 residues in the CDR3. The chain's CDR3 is CASSLARGRDNEKLFF. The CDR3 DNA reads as TGTGCCAGCAGCTTAGCGCGGGGTCGGGATAATGAAAAACTGTTTTTT.

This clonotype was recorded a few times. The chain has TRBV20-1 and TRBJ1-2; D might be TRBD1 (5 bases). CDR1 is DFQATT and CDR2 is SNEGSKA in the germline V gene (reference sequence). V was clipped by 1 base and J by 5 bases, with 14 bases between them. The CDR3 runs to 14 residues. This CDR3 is CSARAKSGTYGYTF. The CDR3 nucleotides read TGCAGTGCTAGAGCCAAGTCAGGGACTTATGGCTACACCTTC.

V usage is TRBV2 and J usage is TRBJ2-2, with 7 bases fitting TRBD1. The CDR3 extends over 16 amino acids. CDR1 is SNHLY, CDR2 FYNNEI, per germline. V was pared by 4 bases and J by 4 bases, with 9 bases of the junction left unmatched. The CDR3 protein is CASSGKGQPLTGELFF. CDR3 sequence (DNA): TGTGCCAGCAGTGGGAAGGGACAGCCACTCACCGGGGAGCTGTTTTTT. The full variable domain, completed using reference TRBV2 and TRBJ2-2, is EPEVTQTPSHQVTQMGQEVILRCVPISNHLYFYWYRQILGQKVEFLVSFYNNEISEKSEIFDDQFSVERPDGSNFTLKIRSTKLEDSAMYFCASSGKGQPLTGELFFGEGSRLTVL.

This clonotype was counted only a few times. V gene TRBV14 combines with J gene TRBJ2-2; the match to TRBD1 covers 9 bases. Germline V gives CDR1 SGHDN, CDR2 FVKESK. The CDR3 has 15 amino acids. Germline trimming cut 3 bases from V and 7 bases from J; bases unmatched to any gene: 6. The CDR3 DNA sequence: TGTGCCAGCAGCCATCGGGACAGGGTTGGCGGGGAGCTGTTTTTT. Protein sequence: CASSHRDRVGGELFF.

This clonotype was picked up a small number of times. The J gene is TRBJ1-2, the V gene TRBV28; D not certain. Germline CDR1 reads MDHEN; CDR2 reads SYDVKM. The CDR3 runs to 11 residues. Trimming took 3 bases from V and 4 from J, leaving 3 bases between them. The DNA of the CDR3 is TGTGCCAGCAGTTTGTCCTATGGCTACACCTTC. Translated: CASSLSYGYTF.

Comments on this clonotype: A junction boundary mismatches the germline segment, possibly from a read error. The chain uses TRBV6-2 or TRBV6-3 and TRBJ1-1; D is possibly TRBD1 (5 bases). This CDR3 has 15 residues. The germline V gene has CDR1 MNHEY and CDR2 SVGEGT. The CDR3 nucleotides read TGTACCAGCAGTCCCCCCCAGGGTATGAACACTGAAGCTTTCTTT. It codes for CTSSPPQGMNTEAFF.

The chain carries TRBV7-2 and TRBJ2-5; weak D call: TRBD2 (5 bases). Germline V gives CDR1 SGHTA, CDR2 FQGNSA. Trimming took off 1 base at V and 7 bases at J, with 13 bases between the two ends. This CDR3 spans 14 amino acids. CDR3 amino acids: CASSLGLIAGTQYF. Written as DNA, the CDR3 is TGTGCCAGCAGCTTAGGACTTATCGCGGGGACCCAGTACTTC.

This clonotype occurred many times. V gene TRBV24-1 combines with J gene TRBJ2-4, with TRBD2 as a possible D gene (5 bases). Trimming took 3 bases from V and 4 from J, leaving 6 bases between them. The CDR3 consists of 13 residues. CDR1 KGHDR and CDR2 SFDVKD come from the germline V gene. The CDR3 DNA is TGTGCCACCAGTGATCGGGAAAAAAACATTCAGTACTTC. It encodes CATSDREKNIQYF.

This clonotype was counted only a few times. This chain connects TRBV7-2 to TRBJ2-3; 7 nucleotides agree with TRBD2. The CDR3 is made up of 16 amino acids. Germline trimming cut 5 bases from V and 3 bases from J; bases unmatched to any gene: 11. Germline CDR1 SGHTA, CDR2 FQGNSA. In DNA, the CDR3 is TGTGCCAGCAGCCCCCTTTTACAGCGGGAAACAGATACGCAGTATTTT. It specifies CASSPLLQRETDTQYF.

The CDR3 sequence: CASSYTSGAYEQYF. The CDR3 nucleotides are TGTGCCAGCAGTTACACTAGCGGGGCCTACGAGCAGTACTTC. The genes are TRBV27 and TRBJ2-7; 10 nucleotides align to TRBD2. The CDR3 is 14 amino acids. The junction had 2 bases not matched to a gene; V was cut back by 4 bases and J by 2 bases. Germline lookup yields CDR1 MNHEY and CDR2 SMNVEV (reference sequence).

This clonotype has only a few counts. The CDR3: CASSLQGQGARETQYF. The CDR3 DNA reads as TGTGCCAGCAGTTTACAGGGACAGGGGGCACGGGAGACCCAGTACTTC. The chain employs TRBV28 and TRBJ2-5; 12 nucleotides align to TRBD1. V gave up 2 bases and J gave up 5 bases; unmatched junction bases: 6. This CDR3 spans 16 amino acids. CDR1 MDHEN and CDR2 SYDVKM come from the germline V gene.

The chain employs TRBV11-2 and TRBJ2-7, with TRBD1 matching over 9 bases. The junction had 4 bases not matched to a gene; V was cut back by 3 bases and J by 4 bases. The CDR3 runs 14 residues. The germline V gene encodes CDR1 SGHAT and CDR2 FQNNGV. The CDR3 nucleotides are TGTGCCAGCAGCTTGGGACAGGGCAGGTACGAGCAGTACTTC. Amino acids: CASSLGQGRYEQYF.

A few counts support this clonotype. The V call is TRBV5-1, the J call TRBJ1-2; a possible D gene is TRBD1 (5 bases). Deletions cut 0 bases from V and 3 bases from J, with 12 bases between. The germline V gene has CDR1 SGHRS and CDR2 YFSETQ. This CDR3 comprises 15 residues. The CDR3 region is CASSLGPGSDYGYTF. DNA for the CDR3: TGCGCCAGCAGCTTGGGTCCAGGGTCGGACTATGGCTACACCTTC.

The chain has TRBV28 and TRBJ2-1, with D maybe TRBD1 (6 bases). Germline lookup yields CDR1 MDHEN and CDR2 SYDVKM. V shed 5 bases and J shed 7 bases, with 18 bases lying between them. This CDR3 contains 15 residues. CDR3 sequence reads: CASSTTGSSKNEQFF. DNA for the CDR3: TGTGCCAGCAGTACCACAGGGAGTAGTAAAAATGAGCAGTTCTTC.

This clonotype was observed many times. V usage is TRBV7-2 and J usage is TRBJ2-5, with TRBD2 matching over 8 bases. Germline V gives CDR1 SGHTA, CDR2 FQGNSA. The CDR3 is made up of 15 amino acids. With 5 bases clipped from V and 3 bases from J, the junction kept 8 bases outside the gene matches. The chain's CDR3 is CASSPGGAAKETQYF. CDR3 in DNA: TGTGCCAGCAGCCCGGGGGGGGCAGCAAAAGAGACCCAGTACTTC.

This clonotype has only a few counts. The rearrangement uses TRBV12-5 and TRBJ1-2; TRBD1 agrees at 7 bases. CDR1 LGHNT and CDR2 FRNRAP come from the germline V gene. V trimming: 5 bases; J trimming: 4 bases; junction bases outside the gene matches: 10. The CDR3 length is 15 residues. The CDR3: CASGQGQKPPYGYTF. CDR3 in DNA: TGTGCTAGTGGTCAGGGACAGAAGCCCCCCTATGGCTACACCTTC.

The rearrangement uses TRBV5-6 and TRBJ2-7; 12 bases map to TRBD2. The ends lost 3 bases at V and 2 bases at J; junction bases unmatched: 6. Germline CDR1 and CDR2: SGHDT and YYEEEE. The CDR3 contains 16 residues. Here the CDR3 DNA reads TGTGCCAGCAGCTATTTTACTAGCGGGAGGACCTACGAGCAGTACTTC. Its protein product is CASSYFTSGRTYEQYF.

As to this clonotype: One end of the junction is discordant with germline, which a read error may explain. The CDR3 region has the DNA TGTGCCAGCAGGGGTACGGGGCTCGACTTT. Translated, it gives CASRGTGLDF. The chain has TRBV28 and TRBJ1-6, with D possibly TRBD1 on 5 matching bases. Looked up from germline, CDR1 is MDHEN and CDR2 is SYDVKM. This CDR3 is 10 amino acids long.

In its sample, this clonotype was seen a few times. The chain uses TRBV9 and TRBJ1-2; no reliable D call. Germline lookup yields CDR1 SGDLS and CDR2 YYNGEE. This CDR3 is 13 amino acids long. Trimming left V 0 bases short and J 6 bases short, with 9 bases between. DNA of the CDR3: TGTGCCAGCAGCGTAGGGTTTGCGAATGGCTACACCTTC. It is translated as CASSVGFANGYTF.

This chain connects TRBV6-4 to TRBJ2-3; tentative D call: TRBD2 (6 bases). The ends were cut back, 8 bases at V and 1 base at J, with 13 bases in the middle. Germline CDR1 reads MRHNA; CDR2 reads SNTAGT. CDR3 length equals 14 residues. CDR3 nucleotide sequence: TGTGCCAGCGGGCTGGGCGGGGGCACAGATACGCAGTATTTT. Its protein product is CASGLGGGTDTQYF.

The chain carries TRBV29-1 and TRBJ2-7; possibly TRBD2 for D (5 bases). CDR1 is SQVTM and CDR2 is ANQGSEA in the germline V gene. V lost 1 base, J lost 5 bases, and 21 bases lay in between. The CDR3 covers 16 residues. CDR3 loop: CSVEAVWGATKHEQYF. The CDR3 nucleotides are TGCAGCGTTGAAGCCGTTTGGGGAGCCACCAAGCACGAGCAGTACTTC.

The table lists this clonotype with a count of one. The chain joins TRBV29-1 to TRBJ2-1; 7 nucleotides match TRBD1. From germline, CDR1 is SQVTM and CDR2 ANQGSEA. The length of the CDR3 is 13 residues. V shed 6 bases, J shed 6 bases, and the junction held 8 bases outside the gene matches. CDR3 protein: CSVQGYYVNEQFF. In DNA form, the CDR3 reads TGCAGCGTACAGGGGTACTACGTCAATGAGCAGTTCTTC.

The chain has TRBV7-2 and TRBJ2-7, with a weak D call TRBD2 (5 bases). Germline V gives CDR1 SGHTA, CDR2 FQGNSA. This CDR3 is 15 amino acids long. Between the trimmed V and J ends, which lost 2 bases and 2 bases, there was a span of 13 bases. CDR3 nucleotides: TGTGCCAGCAGCTTAACGGCGGGTAGCACCTACGAGCAGTACTTC. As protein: CASSLTAGSTYEQYF.